These 2 T cell receptor beta chains originate from one sample sequenced in a study of blood T cell repertoires in COVID-19. Some clones are missing from TCRdb's copy, which holds only in-frame ones; the method was immunoSEQ multiplex PCR. The sample gives 150,000 to 200,000 clones, around three quarters of which show up once; roughly 8.6% is in the top ten. Sequenced input: peripheral blood. Source of these receptors: a man in his 60s with acute or convalescent COVID-19.

The V gene is TRBV3-1 (or the pseudogene TRBV3-2), the J gene TRBJ1-1, with D possibly being TRBD1 (6 bases). The germline gives CDR1 LGHDT, CDR2 YNNKEL (reference sequence). The CDR3 contains 15 residues. V lost 2 bases and J lost 7, with 17 bases in between. Written as DNA, the CDR3 is TGTGCCAGCAGCCAAACGACAGGCTCCGGACGTGAAGCTTTCTTT. Protein sequence: CASSQTTGSGREAFF.

The chain couples TRBV24-1 to TRBJ2-7; 7 bases fit TRBD1. Germline-derived CDR1 and CDR2 are KGHDR and SFDVKD. The CDR3 has 13 amino acids. V shed 2 bases, J shed 6 bases, and the junction held 3 bases outside the gene matches. The DNA for the CDR3 is TGTGCCACCAGTGATTCAACAGGGGCCGAGCAGTACTTC. Its translation is CATSDSTGAEQYF.